Presented here are 29 T cell receptor beta chains from one specimen sequenced in a study of blood T cell repertoires in COVID-19. The data were produced by immunoSEQ multiplex PCR, yet TCRdb's version contains in-frame clones alone and is incomplete. This table has about 180,000 clones, about nine tenths appearing once. Sequenced: PBMCs or T cells enriched from blood (not recorded which). These receptors originate from a woman aged 18-29 years who had recovered from COVID-19.

The V and J genes are TRBV7-9 and TRBJ1-2; 8 bases line up with TRBD1. Germline lookup yields CDR1 SEHNR and CDR2 FQNEAQ (reference sequence). V was clipped by 3 bases and J by 3 bases; unmatched bases: 6. This CDR3 region has 15 residues. CDR3 protein: CASSFLAGQDYGYTF. The CDR3 nucleotides read TGTGCCAGCAGCTTTCTAGCGGGACAGGACTATGGCTACACCTTC.

This sequence joins TRBV30 and TRBJ1-6; possible D gene TRBD1, 5 bases. Germline CDR1 is GTSNPN and CDR2 is SVGIG (reference sequence). V lost 0 bases and J lost 10, with 13 bases in between. This CDR3 contains 14 residues. The CDR3 region has the DNA TGTGCCTGGAGTGTACGGGAGGGGTCCTCACCCCTCCACTTT. As protein: CAWSVREGSSPLHF.

The count of this clone is one. The CDR3 DNA follows: TGTGCCAGCAGTTTAGCCGCTAGCGGGAACACCGGGGAGCTGTTTTTT. The encoded protein is CASSLAASGNTGELFF. The gene calls are TRBV28 and TRBJ2-2; 7 positions agree with TRBD2. The CDR3 is 16 amino acids. V lost 2 bases and J lost 1; bases outside the gene matches: 4. The germline V gene encodes CDR1 MDHEN and CDR2 SYDVKM. Full variable domain (rest looked up from reference TRBV28 and TRBJ2-2): DVKVTQSSRYLVKRTGEKVFLECVQDMDHENMFWYRQDPGLGLRLIYFSYDVKMKEKGDIPEGYSVSREKKERFSLILESASTNQTSMYLCASSLAASGNTGELFFGEGSRLTVL.

This sequence joins TRBV6-5 and TRBJ1-5; no reliable D call. CDR3 size: 13 residues. Germline loops: CDR1 MNHEY, CDR2 SVGAGI. V was cut by 0 bases and J by 9 bases, with 9 bases left in between. In DNA, the CDR3 is TGTGCCAGCAGTTACTCTAGGGAGCGGCCCCAGCATTTT. Protein product: CASSYSRERPQHF.

The chain has TRBV7-2 and TRBJ2-7; 11 bases align to TRBD2. The CDR3 extends over 14 amino acids. Germline V gene data show CDR1 as SGHTA and CDR2 as FQGNSA. Trimming removed 3 bases from V and 4 bases from J; junction bases left unmatched: 2. The CDR3 coding sequence is TGTGCCAGCAGCTTTAGCGGGGGGGTGTACGAGCAGTACTTC. It encodes CASSFSGGVYEQYF.

V usage is TRBV5-8 and J usage is TRBJ2-3; the D is unclear. CDR3 size: 14 residues. With 2 bases removed from V and 2 bases from J, the gap between germline ends came to 9 bases. CDR1 is SGHTS, CDR2 YDEGEE, per germline. In DNA form, the CDR3 reads TGTGCCAGCAGCTTTGGGCAGGCCACAGATACGCAGTATTTT. This codes for CASSFGQATDTQYF.

The gene calls are TRBV7-6 and TRBJ2-2; D remains ambiguous. This CDR3 has 20 amino acids. Trimming removed 3 bases from V and 3 bases from J, with 26 bases in between. Germline assignment: CDR1 SGHVS and CDR2 FNYEAQ. CDR3 bases: TGTGCCAGCAGCTTCATTTTTTTGAGGTTTCAAGGATATGACACCGGGGAGCTGTTTTTT. Its protein product is CASSFIFLRFQGYDTGELFF.

The chain employs TRBV28 and TRBJ1-1; 7 nucleotides match TRBD1. The V gene end was trimmed by 4 bases and the J gene end by 7 bases; junction bases not matched to a gene: 6. Germline CDR1 MDHEN, CDR2 SYDVKM. The CDR3 is made up of 13 amino acids. CDR3 region: CASSSIGQVEAFF. CDR3 bases: TGTGCCAGCAGTTCTATAGGACAGGTTGAAGCTTTCTTT.

The gene calls are TRBV27 and TRBJ2-2; 8 bases match TRBD1. Trimming removed 6 bases from V and 4 bases from J; junction bases left unmatched: 10. This CDR3 is 16 amino acids long. CDR1 is MNHEY, CDR2 SMNVEV, per germline (reference sequence). The CDR3 loop is CASRRGQGIGTGELFF. CDR3 coding DNA: TGTGCCAGCAGACGAGGACAGGGAATAGGCACCGGGGAGCTGTTTTTT.

The chain has TRBV4-2 and TRBJ2-3, with 12 bases matching TRBD2. CDR1 LGHNA and CDR2 YNFKEQ come from the germline V gene. The CDR3 length is 17 residues. V trimming: 5 bases; J trimming: 0 bases; junction bases outside the gene matches: 6. CDR3 region: CASSFWTSGASTDTQYF. DNA of the CDR3: TGTGCCAGCAGCTTCTGGACTAGCGGGGCTAGCACAGATACGCAGTATTTT.

V usage is TRBV7-2 and J usage is TRBJ2-2; 8 bases fit TRBD1. V lost 5 bases, J lost 0 bases, and 5 bases stayed unmatched. The CDR3 loop spans 16 amino acids. The V gene's germline CDR1 is SGHTA and CDR2 FQGNSA. CDR3 sequence reads: CASSTGQGANTGELFF. The CDR3 DNA sequence: TGTGCCAGCAGCACCGGACAGGGAGCGAACACCGGGGAGCTGTTTTTT. Variable domain in full (rest from reference TRBV7-2 and TRBJ2-2): GAGVSQSPSNKVTEKGKDVELRCDPISGHTALYWYRQSLGQGLEFLIYFQGNSAPDKSGLPSDRFSAERTGGSVSTLTIQRTQQEDSAVYLCASSTGQGANTGELFFGEGSRLTVL.

The rearrangement links TRBV18 to TRBJ2-7; 11 bases are a match to TRBD2. V lost 4 bases to trimming and J lost 4 bases; unmatched junction nucleotides: 9. Germline-derived CDR1 and CDR2 are KGHSH and LQKENI. The CDR3 extends over 16 amino acids. DNA for the CDR3: TGTGCCAGCTCACGGGAACTAGCGGGAGATAAATACGAGCAGTACTTC. It specifies CASSRELAGDKYEQYF.

This chain joins TRBV27 and TRBJ1-6; D gene ambiguous. Germline V lookup: CDR1 MNHEY, CDR2 SMNVEV (reference sequence). Trimming stripped 2 bases from V and 7 bases from J, with 6 bases between. The CDR3 covers 13 residues. DNA of the CDR3: TGTGCCAGCAGTTTAAGCTTCAATTCACCCCTCCACTTT. It yields the protein CASSLSFNSPLHF.

This rearrangement joins TRBV30 to TRBJ1-2; 7 bases line up with TRBD1. CDR1 is GTSNPN and CDR2 is SVGIG in the germline V gene (reference sequence). Losses at the gene ends were 4 bases for V and 7 bases for J; bases not matched to a gene: 6. CDR3 length: 12 residues. The CDR3 region has the DNA TGTGCCTGGAACGGTAGGGACAGTGGCTACACCTTC. Residues: CAWNGRDSGYTF.

The genes are TRBV28 and TRBJ1-5, with 9 bases that match TRBD1. The V gene's germline CDR1 is MDHEN and CDR2 SYDVKM. The J segment lost 2 bases and the V segment lost 3 bases, leaving 5 bases of the junction unmatched. The CDR3 runs to 16 residues. The CDR3 DNA reads TGTGCCAGCAGTTTCCGGGGACAGGGACGCAATCAGCCCCAGCATTTT. Its protein is CASSFRGQGRNQPQHF.

The V and J genes are TRBV9 and TRBJ2-3, with D uncertain. Trimming removed 9 bases from V and 2 bases from J, with 10 bases in between. CDR3 size: 12 residues. Germline loops: CDR1 SGDLS, CDR2 YYNGEE. In nucleotides, the CDR3 is TGTGCCACAAGCCCCTACACAGATACGCAGTATTTT. This sequence encodes CATSPYTDTQYF.

This clone was detected only a few times. This sequence joins TRBV5-4 and TRBJ2-1, with 7 bases identical to TRBD1. The CDR3 consists of 16 residues. Looked up from germline, CDR1 is SGHNT and CDR2 is YYREEE (reference sequence). The J segment lost 4 bases and the V segment lost 4 bases, leaving 11 bases of the junction unmatched. The CDR3 here is CASSETGQRGYNEQFF. DNA of the CDR3: TGTGCCAGCAGCGAGACAGGGCAGAGGGGTTACAATGAGCAGTTCTTC.

The rearrangement joins TRBV5-6 to TRBJ2-1; 7 bases are a match to TRBD2. The V gene end was trimmed by 5 bases and the J gene end by 9 bases; junction bases not matched to a gene: 11. Germline V CDR1 and CDR2: SGHDT, YYEEEE. The CDR3 runs 14 residues. The CDR3 sequence is CASRTRREGVEQFF. The CDR3 DNA reads TGTGCCAGCAGGACTAGGAGGGAGGGCGTTGAGCAGTTCTTC.

The chain recombines TRBV6-4 with TRBJ1-5, with D unresolved. Germline V CDR1 and CDR2: MRHNA, SNTAGT. The length of the CDR3 is 13 residues. The V end was cut by 4 bases, the J end by 3 bases, with 7 bases between. CDR3 coding DNA: TGTGCCAGCAGTGTGGAGGTCAATCAGCCCCAGCATTTT. Amino acids: CASSVEVNQPQHF.

V is TRBV7-9 and J is TRBJ1-4; TRBD1 matches 9 bases. This CDR3 comprises 13 residues. Trimming took 6 bases from V and 8 from J; bases not matched to a gene: 4. Looked up from germline, CDR1 is SEHNR and CDR2 is FQNEAQ (reference sequence). The CDR3 region is CASRGQGTEKLFF. CDR3 coding DNA: TGTGCCAGCAGGGGACAGGGCACCGAAAAACTGTTTTTT.

This chain joins TRBV19 and TRBJ1-5; no reliable D call. This CDR3 is 14 amino acids long. Germline V gene data show CDR1 as LNHDA and CDR2 as SQIVND (reference sequence). Trimming cost V 3 bases and J 6 bases, with 12 bases left between them. CDR3 loop: CASSILGDLQPQHF. CDR3 in DNA: TGTGCCAGTAGTATCTTGGGAGACCTTCAGCCCCAGCATTTT. Variable domain in full (rest from reference TRBV19 and TRBJ1-5): DGGITQSPKYLFRKEGQNVTLSCEQNLNHDAMYWYRQDPGQGLRLIYYSQIVNDFQKGDIAEGYSVSREKKESFPLTVTSAQKNPTAFYLCASSILGDLQPQHFGDGTRLSIL.

This chain uses TRBV13 with TRBJ2-1; D unresolved. Germline CDR1 reads PRHDT; CDR2 reads FYEKMQ (reference sequence). This CDR3 has 15 residues. Trimming left V 1 base short and J 0 bases short, with 7 bases between. CDR3 sequence reads: CASSLVHNSYNEQFF. The CDR3 coding sequence is TGTGCCAGCAGCTTAGTCCACAACTCCTACAATGAGCAGTTCTTC.

This chain links TRBV5-8 with TRBJ1-5, with 7 bases identical to TRBD1. Germline V CDR1 and CDR2: SGHTS, YDEGEE. The CDR3 length is 15 residues. V shed 3 bases and J 0 bases; nucleotides not matched to a gene: 3. In DNA form, the CDR3 reads TGTGCCAGCAGCTACGGGACAGATAGCAATCAGCCCCAGCATTTT. As protein: CASSYGTDSNQPQHF.

The gene calls are TRBV14 and TRBJ2-1, with 11 bases matching TRBD2. This CDR3 region has 16 residues. The junction had 9 bases not matched to a gene; V was cut back by 4 bases and J by 7 bases. Germline assignment: CDR1 SGHDN and CDR2 FVKESK. This CDR3 is CASSRQLAGGRNEQFF. CDR3 in DNA: TGTGCCAGCAGCCGCCAGCTAGCGGGGGGCAGGAATGAGCAGTTCTTC.

This clone has at least ten counts. V gene TRBV5-4 combines with J gene TRBJ2-7; possibly TRBD2 for D (6 bases). The CDR3 length is 13 residues. V lost 4 bases and J lost 6, with 14 bases in between. Germline-derived CDR1 and CDR2 are SGHNT and YYREEE (reference sequence). The chain's CDR3 is CASSVGGSGEQYF. The CDR3 region has the DNA TGTGCCAGCAGCGTTGGGGGGTCCGGCGAGCAGTACTTC.

V is TRBV28 and J is TRBJ1-1; D might be TRBD1 (5 bases). Trimming removed 7 bases from V and 1 base from J, with 16 bases in between. Germline loops: CDR1 MDHEN, CDR2 SYDVKM. The CDR3 covers 15 residues. CDR3 sequence (DNA): TGTGCCAGCACCACCCCCCAAGGGGCGAACACTGAAGCTTTCTTT. Translated, it gives CASTTPQGANTEAFF.

Only one count was recorded for this clone. V and J are TRBV15 and TRBJ1-5, with 8 bases matching TRBD1. In germline, CDR1 is LNHNV, CDR2 YYDKDF (reference sequence). Trimming at V came to 5 bases and at J to 6 bases, leaving 6 bases not matched to a gene. The CDR3 has 14 amino acids. The CDR3 DNA reads TGTGCCACCAGCCCAGACAGGGGTCTTCAGCCCCAGCATTTT. Amino acids: CATSPDRGLQPQHF.

The rearrangement joins TRBV5-4 to TRBJ2-1; 11 bases agree with TRBD2. CDR3 size: 16 residues. Trimming at V came to 4 bases and at J to 2 bases, leaving 5 bases not matched to a gene. From germline, CDR1 is SGHNT and CDR2 YYREEE (reference sequence). The DNA of the CDR3 is TGTGCCAGCAGCGGGGGGACTAGCGGAGCCTACAATGAGCAGTTCTTC. It translates to CASSGGTSGAYNEQFF.

This chain links TRBV3-1 (or the pseudogene TRBV3-2) with TRBJ2-5; TRBD2 matches at 16 bases. The J segment lost 5 bases and the V segment lost 4 bases, leaving 13 bases of the junction unmatched. CDR1 LGHDT and CDR2 YNNKEL come from the germline V gene (reference sequence). The CDR3 totals 19 residues. The CDR3 protein is CASSPPLTGTSGRAETQYF. In DNA form, the CDR3 reads TGTGCCAGCAGCCCTCCCCTTACTGGGACTAGCGGGAGGGCCGAGACCCAGTACTTC.